This T cell receptor beta chain derives from a study of siplizumab effects on memory and regulatory T cells. Study conclusions and caveats: The drug siplizumab significantly decreased the alloreactive sequences that could be traced to unstimulated CD4+ memory cells.

To note about this clone: Its antigen is not known.

The CDR3 consists of 13 residues. CDR1 SGHNT and CDR2 YENEEA come from the germline V gene. V lost 0 bases to trimming and J lost 2 bases, with 4 bases between them. The assay was immunoSEQ multiplex PCR, and TCRdb's table has in-frame clones only and misses some. The table lists over 85,000 clones, 90% to 95% of them singletons. The sample comprised CD8+ T cells sorted from blood. The chain combines TRBV11-3 with TRBJ1-1; D is unclear. The clonotype comes from a human donor in good health. This CDR3 reads CASSLDGNTEAFF. The DNA for the CDR3 is TGTGCCAGCAGCTTAGATGGAAACACTGAAGCTTTCTTT.